The clone carrying this T cell receptor beta chain was detected a few times. Under the authors' procedure: Reference gene primer amplification gave estimated nucleated cell counts. Clones were sequenced by immunoSEQ multiplex PCR, and TCRdb holds only the in-frame ones, with some missing. V, J and clone size are taken as reported in that table, and D and trimming were inferred from the DNA itself. The data show 210,000 or so clones, with about nine tenths seen just once and 2.5% to 3.5% held by the top ten. The sample is drawn from a study of blood T cell repertoires in COVID-19. Study information: Donors in the United States, Italy and Spain gave samples during acute or convalescent COVID-19. T cells, B-cell-depleted T cells, or PBMCs supplied cDNA or gDNA.

With 8 bases clipped from V and 2 bases from J, the junction kept 13 bases outside the gene matches. Per the germline V gene, CDR1 is MNHEY and CDR2 is SMNVEV (reference sequence). The CDR3 is 16 residues long. V and J are TRBV27 and TRBJ2-3, with TRBD2 matching over 7 bases. The sequence derives from a woman aged 60-70 years with acute or convalescent COVID-19. Sequenced material: peripheral blood. Here the CDR3 reads CASRQSRGSFTDTQYF. The CDR3 DNA sequence: TGTGCCAGCCGCCAGAGTCGCGGGAGCTTCACAGATACGCAGTATTTT.